Shown below are 18 T cell receptor beta chains from a single sample sequenced in a study of technical replicates of blood from several donors. Sequencing was performed with immunoSEQ multiplex PCR; in TCRdb, only in-frame clones are kept and a portion is missing. Of approximately 94,000 clones in the sample, less than 96% were seen once. Sequencing input: T cells isolated from PBMCs. The receptors come from a human donor in good health.

The chain recombines TRBV20-1 with TRBJ1-1, with D perhaps TRBD1 (5 bases). Between the trimmed V and J ends, which lost 3 bases and 11 bases, there was a span of 13 bases. The CDR3 runs 11 residues. Per the germline V gene, CDR1 is DFQATT and CDR2 is SNEGSKA (reference sequence). Here the CDR3 reads CSASPGMSAFF. The CDR3, as DNA: TGCAGTGCTAGCCCAGGGATGAGTGCTTTCTTT.

The chain uses TRBV4-3 and TRBJ1-2, with a weak D call TRBD1 (6 bases). Deletions cut 0 bases from V and 6 bases from J, with 14 bases between. Germline CDR1 is LGHNA and CDR2 is YSLEER. The CDR3 runs 15 residues. CDR3 amino acids: CASSQEFGGRDGYTF. In nucleotides, the CDR3 is TGCGCCAGCAGCCAAGAGTTCGGGGGGCGGGATGGCTACACCTTC.

The chain joins TRBV19 to TRBJ2-7; TRBD2 agrees at 9 bases. Trimming at V came to 3 bases and at J to 7 bases, leaving 10 bases not matched to a gene. The CDR3 sequence is 15 residues long. CDR1 and CDR2 (germline): LNHDA, SQIVND (reference sequence). DNA for the CDR3: TGTGCCAGTAGTATCGGCGGGAGGGGCCTATGGGAGCAGTACTTC. Translated: CASSIGGRGLWEQYF. Filled out from reference TRBV19 and TRBJ2-7, the complete variable domain reads DGGITQSPKYLFRKEGQNVTLSCEQNLNHDAMYWYRQDPGQGLRLIYYSQIVNDFQKGDIAEGYSVSREKKESFPLTVTSAQKNPTAFYLCASSIGGRGLWEQYFGPGTRLTVT.

CDR3 DNA: TGTGCCAGCAGCCGCGGGGCAGGAACCCAAGAGACCCAGTACTTC. Amino acids: CASSRGAGTQETQYF. The chain has TRBV5-4 and TRBJ2-5, with a weak D call TRBD2 (6 bases). The CDR3 is 15 residues long. Germline V gene lookup returns CDR1 SGHNT and CDR2 YYREEE (reference sequence). With 4 bases removed from V and 1 base from J, the gap between germline ends came to 14 bases.

The chain links TRBV19 to TRBJ2-7; TRBD2 matches at 11 bases. Germline trimming cut 7 bases from V and 9 bases from J; bases unmatched to any gene: 5. CDR3 length equals 12 residues. From germline, CDR1 is LNHDA and CDR2 SQIVND (reference sequence). CDR3 coding DNA: TGTGCCAGTAATCTAGCGGGAGGACCGCAGTACTTC. Translation: CASNLAGGPQYF.

CDR3 sequence (DNA): TGTGCCAGCAGCTCGCGTGACAGGGGTTTAACTGAAGCTTTCTTT. Protein: CASSSRDRGLTEAFF. This rearrangement joins TRBV11-2 to TRBJ1-1; TRBD1 matches 8 bases. The germline V gene has CDR1 SGHAT and CDR2 FQNNGV. This CDR3 contains 15 residues. V shed 4 bases, J shed 5 bases, and the junction held 9 bases outside the gene matches.

The rearrangement joins TRBV5-1 to TRBJ2-5; 7 bases map to TRBD2. Germline CDR1 SGHRS, CDR2 YFSETQ. The V and J ends lost 0 bases and 4 bases, in that order; junction bases with no gene match: 6. The CDR3 covers 15 residues. The CDR3 reads CASSLALAGAETQYF. CDR3 bases: TGCGCCAGCAGCTTGGCCCTCGCGGGAGCAGAGACCCAGTACTTC. Variable domain in full (rest from reference TRBV5-1 and TRBJ2-5): KAGVTQTPRYLIKTRGQQVTLSCSPISGHRSVSWYQQTPGQGLQFLFEYFSETQRNKGNFPGRFSGRQFSNSRSEMNVSTLELGDSALYLCASSLALAGAETQYFGPGTRLLVL.

The rearrangement joins TRBV5-4 to TRBJ1-1; 8 bases match TRBD1. The CDR3 loop spans 14 amino acids. V was clipped by 4 bases and J by 1 base; unmatched bases: 3. Germline V gene lookup returns CDR1 SGHNT and CDR2 YYREEE (reference sequence). The CDR3 spells CASSPGQENTEAFF. The DNA for the CDR3 is TGTGCCAGCAGCCCGGGACAGGAGAACACTGAAGCTTTCTTT. Supplemented by reference TRBV5-4 and TRBJ1-1, the full variable domain reads ETGVTQSPTHLIKTRGQQVTLRCSSQSGHNTVSWYQQALGQGPQFIFQYYREEENGRGNFPPRFSGLQFPNYSSELNVNALELDDSALYLCASSPGQENTEAFFGQGTRLTVV.

This chain links TRBV7-9 with TRBJ1-2; D is unclear. CDR3 size: 14 residues. With 1 base removed from V and 4 bases from J, the gap between germline ends came to 10 bases. Per germline, CDR1 SEHNR and CDR2 FQNEAQ (reference sequence). Here the CDR3 reads CASSLEESLYGYTF. DNA for the CDR3: TGTGCCAGCAGCTTAGAAGAAAGCCTCTATGGCTACACCTTC. Full variable domain (missing parts from reference TRBV7-9 and TRBJ1-2): DTGVSQNPRHKITKRGQNVTFRCDPISEHNRLYWYRQTLGQGPEFLTYFQNEAQLEKSRLLSDRFSAERPKGSFSTLEIQRTEQGDSAMYLCASSLEESLYGYTFGSGTRLTVV.

This clone was recorded only once. The gene calls are TRBV29-1 and TRBJ2-7, with 8 bases lining up with TRBD2. The CDR3 totals 13 residues. Trimming removed 7 bases from V and 5 bases from J; junction bases left unmatched: 10. Per germline, CDR1 SQVTM and CDR2 ANQGSEA. CDR3 protein: CSARPSGSDEQYF. The CDR3, as DNA: TGCAGCGCCAGACCAAGCGGGAGCGACGAGCAGTACTTC.

V is TRBV13 and J is TRBJ1-1; D gene ambiguous. CDR1 and CDR2 (germline): PRHDT, FYEKMQ (reference sequence). The CDR3 has 15 amino acids. The V end lost 2 bases, the J end lost 4 bases, and 14 bases lay between the germline ends. This CDR3 reads CASSLSRRVFTEAFF. The CDR3 nucleotides are TGTGCCAGCAGCTTATCCCGGCGGGTGTTCACTGAAGCTTTCTTT.

This clone was recorded a few times. This chain joins TRBV2 and TRBJ1-1, with D unresolved. V lost 3 bases and J 6 bases, leaving 5 bases between the germline ends. Germline V gene lookup returns CDR1 SNHLY and CDR2 FYNNEI. CDR3 length equals 11 residues. CDR3 sequence (DNA): TGTGCCAGCAGTGATTATTCTGAAGCTTTCTTT. It is translated as CASSDYSEAFF.

V and J are TRBV4-3 and TRBJ2-1, with D tentatively TRBD1 (6 bases). The V gene's germline CDR1 is LGHNA and CDR2 YSLEER. The ends were cut back, 0 bases at V and 9 bases at J, with 15 bases in the middle. The CDR3 loop spans 15 amino acids. The CDR3 reads CASSQDPTGSREQFF. CDR3 DNA sequence: TGCGCCAGCAGCCAAGATCCCACAGGGTCTCGTGAGCAGTTCTTC.

V and J are TRBV2 and TRBJ2-1; 10 bases line up with TRBD2. Per germline, CDR1 SNHLY and CDR2 FYNNEI. The CDR3 has 19 amino acids. The V segment lost 5 bases and the J segment 0 bases; nucleotides outside the gene matches: 13. CDR3 coding DNA: TGTGCCAGCAGTTTTATAGCGGGAGGCCGCCCTTCCTCCTACAATGAGCAGTTCTTC. This encodes CASSFIAGGRPSSYNEQFF.

This clone appeared a single time. Because the CDR3's place on the DNA is in doubt, the DNA is left out and the CDR3 is given as listed by TCRdb. V usage is TRBV6-6 and J usage is TRBJ1-2. Germline V lookup: CDR1 MNHNY, CDR2 SVGAGI (reference sequence). The CDR3 spans 14 amino acids, including both terminal residues. CDR3 sequence: CASRRSIWLHLPLF.

The gene calls are TRBV30 and TRBJ2-7, with D possibly matching TRBD1 (6 bases). Germline V gene sequence: CDR1 GTSNPN, CDR2 SVGIG (reference sequence). CDR3 length: 13 amino acids. Trimming took 7 bases from V and 1 from J, leaving 14 bases between them. The CDR3 coding sequence is TGTGCCTCCCTCCGGGACAAGTCCTACGAGCAGTACTTC. Translating it yields CASLRDKSYEQYF.

The chain carries TRBV9 and TRBJ2-2; 11 bases map to TRBD2. The length of the CDR3 is 16 residues. CDR1 is SGDLS and CDR2 is YYNGEE in the germline V gene. V dropped 2 bases and J dropped 1; count of bases not matched to a gene: 1. DNA of the CDR3: TGTGCCAGCAGCGTGGGGACTAGCGGGAACACCGGGGAGCTGTTTTTT. Amino acids: CASSVGTSGNTGELFF. Looking up the rest from reference TRBV9 and TRBJ2-2 gives the full variable domain: DSGVTQTPKHLITATGQRVTLRCSPRSGDLSVYWYQQSLDQGLQFLIQYYNGEERAKGNILERFSAQQFPDLHSELNLSSLELGDSALYFCASSVGTSGNTGELFFGEGSRLTVL.

The gene calls are TRBV29-1 and TRBJ2-1, with TRBD2 identical over 13 bases. There are 14 residues in the CDR3. Germline values: CDR1 SQVTM, CDR2 ANQGSEA. Trimming cost V 6 bases and J 7 bases; bases outside gene matches: 6. DNA of the CDR3: TGCAGCGTAGCCGAGGGACTAGCGGGAAATGAGCAGTTCTTC. Amino acids: CSVAEGLAGNEQFF.